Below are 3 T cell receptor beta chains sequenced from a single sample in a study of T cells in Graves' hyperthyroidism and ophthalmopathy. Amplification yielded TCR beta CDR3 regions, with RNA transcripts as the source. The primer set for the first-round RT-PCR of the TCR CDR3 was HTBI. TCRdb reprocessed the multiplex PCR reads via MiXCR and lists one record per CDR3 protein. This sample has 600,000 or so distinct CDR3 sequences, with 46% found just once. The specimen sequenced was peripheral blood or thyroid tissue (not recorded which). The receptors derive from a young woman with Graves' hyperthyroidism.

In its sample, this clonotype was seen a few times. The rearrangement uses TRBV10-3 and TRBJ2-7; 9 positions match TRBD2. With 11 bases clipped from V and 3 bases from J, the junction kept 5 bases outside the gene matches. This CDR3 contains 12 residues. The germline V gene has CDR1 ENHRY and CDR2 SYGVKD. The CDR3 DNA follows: TGTGCCGCCGCTAGCGGGATCTACGAGCAGTACTTC. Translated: CAAASGIYEQYF.

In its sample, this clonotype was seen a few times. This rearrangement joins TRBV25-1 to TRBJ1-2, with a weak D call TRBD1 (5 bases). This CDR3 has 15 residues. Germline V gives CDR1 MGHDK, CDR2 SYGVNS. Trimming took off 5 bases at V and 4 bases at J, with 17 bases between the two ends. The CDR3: CASSLEGRVRYGYTF. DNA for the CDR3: TGTGCCAGCAGTTTGGAGGGGAGGGTTCGCTATGGCTACACCTTC.

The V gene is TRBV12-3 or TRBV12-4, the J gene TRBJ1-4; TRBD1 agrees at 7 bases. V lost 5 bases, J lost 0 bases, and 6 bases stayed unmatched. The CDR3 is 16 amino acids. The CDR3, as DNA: TGTGCCAGCAGTACAGGGGATACGACAACTAATGAAAAACTGTTTTTT. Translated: CASSTGDTTTNEKLFF.